This paragraph covers one T cell receptor beta chain sequence. Its antigen is currently unknown. Only in-frame clones appear in the TCRdb table, and some are missing; sequencing was by immunoSEQ multiplex PCR. The top ten hold roughly 3.1% of the sample, which has tens of thousands of clones, roughly nine tenths seen once. The data stem from a study of cytomegalovirus exposure and HLA in healthy donors. General study points: Most TCR sequences were uncommon, yet certain public TCRs appeared in many donors.

CDR1 and CDR2 (germline): SGHTA, FQGTGA. V was pared by 0 bases and J by 3 bases, with 4 bases of the junction left unmatched. There are 15 residues in the CDR3. The sequence was collected from a young man in good health and CMV-seronegative. V usage is TRBV7-3 and J usage is TRBJ2-7; TRBD1 matches 8 bases. Sequencing used PBMCs. The CDR3 DNA follows: TGTGCCAGCAGCTTAACTGGACAGGGAGACTACGAGCAGTACTTC. This gives the protein CASSLTGQGDYEQYF.